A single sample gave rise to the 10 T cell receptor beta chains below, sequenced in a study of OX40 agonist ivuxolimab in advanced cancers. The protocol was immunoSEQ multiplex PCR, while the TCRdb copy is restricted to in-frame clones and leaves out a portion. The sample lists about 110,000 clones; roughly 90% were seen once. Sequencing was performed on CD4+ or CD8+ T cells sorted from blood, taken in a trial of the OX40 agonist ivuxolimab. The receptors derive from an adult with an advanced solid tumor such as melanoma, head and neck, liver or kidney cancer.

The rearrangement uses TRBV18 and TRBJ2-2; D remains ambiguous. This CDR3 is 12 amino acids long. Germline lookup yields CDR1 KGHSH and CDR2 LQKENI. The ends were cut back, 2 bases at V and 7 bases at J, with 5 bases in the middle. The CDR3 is CASSPGDGELFF. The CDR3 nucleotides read TGTGCCAGCTCACCAGGGGACGGGGAGCTGTTTTTT.

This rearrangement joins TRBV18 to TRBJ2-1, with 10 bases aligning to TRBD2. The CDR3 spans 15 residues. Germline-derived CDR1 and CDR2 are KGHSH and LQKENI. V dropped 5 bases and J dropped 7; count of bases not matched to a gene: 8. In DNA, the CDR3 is TGTGCCAGCTCAAAGTCTAGCGGGGGTCGTAATGAGCAGTTCTTC. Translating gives CASSKSSGGRNEQFF.

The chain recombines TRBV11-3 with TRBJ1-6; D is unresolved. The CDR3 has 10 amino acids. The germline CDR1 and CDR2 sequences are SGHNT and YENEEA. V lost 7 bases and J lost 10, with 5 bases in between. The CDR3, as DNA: TGTGCCAGCATGAGGTCACCCCTCCACTTT. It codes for CASMRSPLHF.

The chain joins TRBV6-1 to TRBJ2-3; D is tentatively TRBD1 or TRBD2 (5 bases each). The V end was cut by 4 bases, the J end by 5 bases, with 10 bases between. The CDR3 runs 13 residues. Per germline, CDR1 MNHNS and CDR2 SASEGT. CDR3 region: CASSAGTLDTQYF. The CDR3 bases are TGTGCCAGCAGTGCGGGGACCCTAGATACGCAGTATTTT.

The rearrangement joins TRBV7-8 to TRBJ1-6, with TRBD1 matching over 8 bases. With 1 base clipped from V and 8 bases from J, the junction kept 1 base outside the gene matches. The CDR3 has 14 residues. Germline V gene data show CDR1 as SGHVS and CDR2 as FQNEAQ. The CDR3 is CASSLDRGDSPLHF. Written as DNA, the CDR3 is TGTGCCAGCAGCTTAGACAGGGGGGATTCACCCCTCCACTTT.

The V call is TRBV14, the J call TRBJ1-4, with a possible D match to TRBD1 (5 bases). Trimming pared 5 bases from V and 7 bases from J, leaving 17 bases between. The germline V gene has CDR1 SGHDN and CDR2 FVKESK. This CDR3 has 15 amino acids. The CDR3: CASSAQGFLREKLFF. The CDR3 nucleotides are TGTGCCAGCAGCGCCCAGGGCTTTTTACGTGAAAAACTGTTTTTT.

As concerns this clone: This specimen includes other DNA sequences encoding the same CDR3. As DNA, the CDR3 is TGTGCCAGCAGCCCCGGGGACAGGGGGACAGATACGCAGTATTTT. It yields the protein CASSPGDRGTDTQYF. The chain employs TRBV5-4 and TRBJ2-3, with TRBD1 matching over 11 bases. The CDR3 consists of 15 residues. Germline lookup yields CDR1 SGHNT and CDR2 YYREEE (reference sequence). Unmatched junction bases numbered 4, after V lost 4 bases and J lost 3 bases.

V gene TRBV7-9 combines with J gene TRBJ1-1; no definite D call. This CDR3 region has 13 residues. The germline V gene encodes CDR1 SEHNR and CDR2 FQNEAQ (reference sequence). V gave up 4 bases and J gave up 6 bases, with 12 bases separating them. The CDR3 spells CASSSRADAEAFF. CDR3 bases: TGTGCCAGCAGCTCACGGGCTGACGCTGAAGCTTTCTTT.

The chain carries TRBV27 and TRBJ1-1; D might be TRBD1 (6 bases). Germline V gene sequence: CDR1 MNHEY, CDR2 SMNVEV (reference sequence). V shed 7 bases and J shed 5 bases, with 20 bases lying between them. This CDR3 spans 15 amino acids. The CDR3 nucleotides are TGTGCCAGCAACTCCCTCCCGACAGGAGGGACTGAAGCTTTCTTT. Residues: CASNSLPTGGTEAFF.

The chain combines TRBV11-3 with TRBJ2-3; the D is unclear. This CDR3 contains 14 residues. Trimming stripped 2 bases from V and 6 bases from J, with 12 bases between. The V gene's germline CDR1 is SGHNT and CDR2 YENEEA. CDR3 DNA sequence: TGTGCCAGCAGCTTATCAGCCCTTGGCGATACGCAGTATTTT. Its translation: CASSLSALGDTQYF.